Each of the 32 T cell receptor beta chains below was sequenced from the same sample in a study of blood T cells in healthy people across ages. It was with a sample-barcoded 5' primer and a J-beta primer mix that a second PCR of about 6 to 11 cycles was run. TCRdb ran MiXCR on the 5' RACE reads and lists one entry per CDR3 protein. The sample lists roughly 650,000 distinct CDR3 sequences, approximately 29% occurring once. Sequences were obtained from blood. Receptor source: a woman at least 80 years old in good health.

This clonotype was observed a single time. Germline is not matched at one junction end, which may reflect a read error. The chain uses TRBV7-2 and TRBJ2-1; D is ambiguous. CDR1 is SGHTA, CDR2 FQGNSA, per germline. The CDR3 has 17 residues. CDR3 in amino acids: CASSLVAALSSYNEQFF. In DNA form, the CDR3 reads TGCGCCAGCAGCTTAGTGGCAGCCCTGAGCTCCTACAATGAGCAGTTCTTC.

This clonotype appeared many times. The rearrangement uses TRBV27 and TRBJ1-2, with D perhaps TRBD1 (5 bases). This CDR3 region has 15 residues. Germline V gene sequence: CDR1 MNHEY, CDR2 SMNVEV (reference sequence). V lost 2 bases and J lost 3, with 13 bases in between. CDR3 bases: TGTGCCAGCAGTTTAACCCACTTGGGGGACTATGGCTACACCTTC. It encodes CASSLTHLGDYGYTF.

This clonotype has just one count. The chain recombines TRBV20-1 with TRBJ1-5, with D possibly being TRBD1 (6 bases). The V end lost 6 bases, the J end lost 3 bases, and 12 bases lay between the germline ends. The CDR3 has 13 amino acids. From germline, CDR1 is DFQATT and CDR2 SNEGSKA (reference sequence). The CDR3 protein is CSASTGFNQPQHF. As DNA, the CDR3 is TGCAGTGCCAGCACAGGGTTCAATCAGCCCCAGCATTTT.

Worth noting for this clonotype: A much larger clonotype is one base distant, so this may be a read error. The chain recombines TRBV3-1 with TRBJ2-1; the match to TRBD2 covers 7 bases. V was pared by 4 bases and J by 8 bases, with 14 bases of the junction left unmatched. The length of the CDR3 is 16 residues. Germline assignment: CDR1 LGHDT and CDR2 YNNKEL (reference sequence). CDR3 sequence: CASSPSRRGNGDEQFF. The CDR3 DNA reads TGTGCCAGCAGCCCCTCTCGGCGGGGGAATGGCGATGAGCAGTTCTTC.

Regarding this clonotype: This may be a read error: a much more frequent sequence differs by one nucleotide. The chain uses TRBV20-1 and TRBJ1-2; possible D gene TRBD1, 5 bases. The CDR3 length is 14 residues. V was clipped by 6 bases and J by 3 bases, with 17 bases between them. Germline V gene lookup returns CDR1 DFQATT and CDR2 SNEGSKA (reference sequence). The CDR3: CSAYKGLPHYGYTF. In DNA, the CDR3 is TGCAGTGCGTATAAGGGGCTACCTCACTATGGCTACACCTTC.

CDR3 loop: CAISESGPVADTQYF. Written as DNA, the CDR3 is TGTGCCATCAGTGAGTCGGGCCCGGTGGCAGATACGCAGTATTTT. The chain joins TRBV10-3 to TRBJ2-3; no reliable D call. The CDR3 runs 15 residues. V was cut by 0 bases and J by 4 bases, with 11 bases left in between. From germline, CDR1 is ENHRY and CDR2 SYGVKD.

About this clonotype: This sequence may be a read error, since a much larger clone differs from it by one base. The V and J genes are TRBV12-3 or TRBV12-4 and TRBJ1-2; D gene uncertain. V shed 5 bases and J shed 4 bases, with 2 bases lying between them. The CDR3 loop spans 10 amino acids. CDR3 in DNA: TGTGCCAGCAGTCCCTATGGCTACACCTTC. Protein: CASSPYGYTF.

This clonotype was detected only a few times. The chain is built from TRBV11-1 and TRBJ2-2, with 9 bases aligning to TRBD1. This CDR3 comprises 14 residues. The germline V gene has CDR1 SGHAT and CDR2 FQDESV (reference sequence). J gave up 7 bases and V 5 bases, and 5 bases lay outside the gene matches. The DNA of the CDR3 is TGTGCCAGCAGCCTCGGGACAGGGCTCGGGGAGCTGTTTTTT. Protein sequence: CASSLGTGLGELFF.

Ten or more counts support this clonotype. The CDR3 nucleotides read TGCAGTGCTAGAGATCGAGGGGGGACAGGGCCCCAAGAGACCCAGTACTTC. Translating it yields CSARDRGGTGPQETQYF. V gene TRBV20-1 combines with J gene TRBJ2-5, with 9 positions matching TRBD1. V gave up 0 bases and J gave up 1 base; unmatched junction bases: 9. CDR1 is DFQATT and CDR2 is SNEGSKA in the germline V gene (reference sequence). The CDR3 is 17 residues long.

The sample holds many counts of this clonotype. The chain is built from TRBV20-1 and TRBJ2-5; a possible D gene is TRBD1 (6 bases). Germline CDR1 is DFQATT and CDR2 is SNEGSKA (reference sequence). V was clipped by 2 bases and J by 2 bases, with 15 bases between them. The CDR3 runs to 15 residues. The CDR3 loop is CSARPVGTRQETQYF. In DNA, the CDR3 is TGCAGTGCTAGACCGGTGGGGACACGGCAAGAGACCCAGTACTTC.

Worth noting for this clonotype: Since a much larger clone is just one base distant, this may be a read error. The chain couples TRBV19 to TRBJ2-3; 7 bases are a match to TRBD2. This CDR3 contains 13 residues. CDR1 and CDR2 from the germline V gene are LNHDA and SQIVND (reference sequence). In DNA form, the CDR3 reads TGTGCCAGTCAGAAGCGGGGCACAGATATGCAGTATTTT. Its protein product is CASQKRGTDMQYF.

This sequence joins TRBV5-1 and TRBJ2-4; TRBD2 matches at 7 bases. V lost 1 base to trimming and J lost 13 bases; unmatched junction nucleotides: 14. Germline V CDR1 and CDR2: SGHRS, YFSETQ. The CDR3 spans 15 residues. CDR3 nucleotide sequence: TGCGCCAGCAGCTTGTCACCAGCGGGGACCTGGGAGCAGTACTTC. Translating gives CASSLSPAGTWEQYF.

This clonotype was detected ten times or more. The chain couples TRBV30 to TRBJ2-1; D is possibly TRBD1 (5 bases). CDR1 and CDR2 from the germline V gene are GTSNPN and SVGIG (reference sequence). The CDR3 totals 12 residues. The V end was cut by 1 base, the J end by 6 bases, with 7 bases between. Here the CDR3 reads CAWSGQGNEQFF. The CDR3 coding sequence is TGTGCCTGGAGTGGTCAGGGCAATGAGCAGTTCTTC.

The chain employs TRBV20-1 and TRBJ2-7; 10 bases align to TRBD1. The J call may be mistaken, given a closer DNA end match to TRBJ2-5. CDR1 is DFQATT and CDR2 is SNEGSKA in the germline V gene (reference sequence). This CDR3 spans 15 amino acids. CDR3 sequence: CSAGRTGGVEETQYF. CDR3 DNA sequence: TGCAGTGCTGGTCGGACAGGGGGTGTGGAAGAGACCCAGTACTTC.

As for this clonotype: Being one base from a much bigger clone, this may be a read error. The chain is built from TRBV30 and TRBJ2-3; 7 nucleotides agree with TRBD2. This CDR3 is 15 amino acids long. Germline V gene lookup returns CDR1 GTSNPN and CDR2 SVGIG (reference sequence). CDR3 loop: CAWSVLADLTDTQCF. DNA for the CDR3: TGTGCCTGGAGTGTCCTAGCGGACCTCACAGATACGCAGTGTTTT.

The V call is TRBV7-2, the J call TRBJ2-1; possibly TRBD1 for D (6 bases). Trimming took off 6 bases at V and 9 bases at J, with 15 bases between the two ends. This CDR3 has 13 residues. Germline V gene data show CDR1 as SGHTA and CDR2 as FQGNSA. CDR3 amino acids: CASSRRQVTEQFF. In DNA form, the CDR3 reads TGTGCCAGCAGTCGACGACAGGTTACTGAGCAGTTCTTC.

This clonotype has ten or more counts. The rearrangement joins TRBV20-1 to TRBJ2-3, with D possibly matching TRBD1 (6 bases). The germline V and J ends were trimmed by 5 bases and 0 bases, with 18 bases remaining between them. CDR1 and CDR2 from the germline V gene are DFQATT and SNEGSKA (reference sequence). The length of the CDR3 is 16 residues. This chain's CDR3 is CSAPADWGRSTDTQYF. The CDR3 nucleotides read TGCAGTGCTCCCGCAGATTGGGGGCGAAGCACAGATACGCAGTATTTT.

This clonotype is a singleton in its sample. Here the CDR3 DNA reads TGTGCCAGCAGCTTGGACAGGGAGGATGAAAAACTGTTTTTT. Protein sequence: CASSLDREDEKLFF. V usage is TRBV7-9 and J usage is TRBJ1-4; 8 bases fit TRBD1. CDR3 length: 14 amino acids. The trim removed 3 bases at V and 6 bases at J, leaving 3 bases unmatched. Germline V gene lookup returns CDR1 SEHNR and CDR2 FQNEAQ (reference sequence).

In its sample, this clonotype was seen a few times. This clone may be a read error of a much larger clone one base away. V is TRBV9 and J is TRBJ2-5; 7 bases agree with TRBD2. The CDR3 spans 15 residues. Germline assignment: CDR1 SGDLS and CDR2 YYNGEE. The V gene end was trimmed by 4 bases and the J gene end by 11 bases; junction bases not matched to a gene: 17. The CDR3 DNA reads as TGTGCCAGCAGCTGGCGGGACTACCTCTCCAATGAGCAGTACTTC. The encoded protein is CASSWRDYLSNEQYF.

The J gene is TRBJ2-7, the V gene TRBV6-6; no clear D. The CDR3 length is 15 residues. Germline values: CDR1 MNHNY, CDR2 SVGAGI (reference sequence). V dropped 0 bases and J dropped 2 bases, with 11 bases sitting between them. The CDR3 spells CASSYSKGNTYEQYF. Written as DNA, the CDR3 is TGTGCCAGCAGTTACTCGAAGGGAAATACCTACGAGCAGTACTTC.

V gene TRBV7-9 combines with J gene TRBJ1-1; D is uncertain. V was cut by 3 bases and J by 0 bases, with 11 bases left in between. This CDR3 spans 15 amino acids. Germline V CDR1 and CDR2: SEHNR, FQNEAQ (reference sequence). The CDR3 region has the DNA TGTGCCAGCAGCTTTAGGGCGGGCATGAACACTGAAGCTTTCTTT. Its translation is CASSFRAGMNTEAFF.

This clonotype turned up a few times. The chain employs TRBV12-3 or TRBV12-4 and TRBJ1-5; maybe TRBD1 (6 bases). This CDR3 spans 17 amino acids. Trimming removed 8 bases from V and 2 bases from J, with 22 bases in between. In nucleotides, the CDR3 is TGTGCCAGCGAATTGGGGGGCGCCTATAGGGGCAATCAGCCCCAGCATTTT. It encodes CASELGGAYRGNQPQHF.

In its sample, this clonotype was seen many times. V gene TRBV29-1 combines with J gene TRBJ2-1, with 9 bases matching TRBD2. Looked up from germline, CDR1 is SQVTM and CDR2 is ANQGSEA. Trimming removed 5 bases from V and 4 bases from J; junction bases left unmatched: 6. The CDR3 is 14 amino acids. The CDR3 coding sequence is TGCAGCGTTTCTCCAAGCGGGGGGTACAATGAGCAGTTCTTC. Translated: CSVSPSGGYNEQFF.

This clonotype was seen at least ten times. The rearrangement links TRBV3-1 to TRBJ2-6; D possibly matches TRBD1 or TRBD2 (5 bases each). The CDR3 extends over 20 amino acids. V was trimmed by 2 bases and J by 0 bases, leaving 20 bases between them. Germline CDR1 is LGHDT and CDR2 is YNNKEL (reference sequence). CDR3 sequence (DNA): TGTGCCAGCAGCCAAAACACGGGGCCAGGGAGACTCTCTGGGGCCAACGTCCTGACTTTC. As protein: CASSQNTGPGRLSGANVLTF.

A few counts support this clonotype. CDR3 in amino acids: CASSLGSGGAGETQYF. As DNA, the CDR3 is TGTGCCAGCAGCTTAGGGTCCGGGGGGGCCGGAGAGACCCAGTACTTC. The chain is built from TRBV7-2 and TRBJ2-7; 8 bases match TRBD2. The J call may be faulty, since TRBJ2-5 better matches the DNA end. This CDR3 has 16 residues. In germline, CDR1 is SGHTA, CDR2 FQGNSA.

This clonotype was detected ten times or more. The V gene is TRBV5-1, the J gene TRBJ2-1; D might be TRBD1 (6 bases). V dropped 4 bases and J dropped 7 bases, with 24 bases sitting between them. CDR3 size: 17 residues. Germline loops: CDR1 SGHRS, CDR2 YFSETQ. This CDR3 is CASSTPTLQGRVNEQFF. CDR3 nucleotides: TGCGCCAGCAGCACCCCGACCCTTCAGGGGCGGGTAAATGAGCAGTTCTTC.

A remark on this clonotype: The final CDR3 position lacks the conserved phenylalanine or tryptophan, pointing to a likely read error. The chain combines TRBV9 with TRBJ2-2, with D hard to call. The CDR3 has 14 residues. Trimming removed 2 bases from V and 7 bases from J, with 12 bases in between. From germline, CDR1 is SGDLS and CDR2 YYNGEE. CDR3 sequence: CASSVGPSSGELFC. The CDR3 DNA reads as TGTGCCAGCAGCGTTGGCCCGTCCAGCGGGGAGCTGTTTTGT.

The V gene is TRBV4-2, the J gene TRBJ2-5, with D possibly being TRBD1 (6 bases). The germline V gene encodes CDR1 LGHNA and CDR2 YNFKEQ. The CDR3 loop spans 14 amino acids. V shed 5 bases and J shed 1 base, with 11 bases lying between them. Written as DNA, the CDR3 is TGTGCCAGCAGCTCCGACAGGAGCCAAGAGACCCAGTACTTC. This sequence encodes CASSSDRSQETQYF.

A word on this clonotype: A single base separates this from a much larger clone, so it may be a read error. The chain links TRBV5-5 to TRBJ2-1; tentative D call: TRBD1 (6 bases). The germline CDR1 and CDR2 sequences are SGHKS and YYEKEE (reference sequence). The CDR3 has 12 residues. V was clipped by 4 bases and J by 8 bases, with 10 bases between them. The CDR3 DNA follows: TGTGCCAGCAGCCCTACAGGGTATGAGCAGTTCTTC. This translates into CASSPTGYEQFF.

This clonotype was counted at least ten times. A much larger clone sits a single nucleotide away, making a read error possible. This rearrangement joins TRBV7-9 to TRBJ1-4, with D possibly being TRBD1 (6 bases). In germline, CDR1 is SEHNR, CDR2 FQNEAQ (reference sequence). The CDR3 has 16 amino acids. The CDR3 DNA is TGTGCCAGCAGCTTATTACAGGGAAAATTTGGTGAAAAACGGTTTTTT. Encoded protein: CASSLLQGKFGEKRFF.

There are a few counts of this clonotype. The rearrangement uses TRBV7-9 and TRBJ2-2; D not certain. V was pared by 1 base and J by 6 bases, with 6 bases between. CDR3 size: 13 residues. Germline CDR1 and CDR2: SEHNR and FQNEAQ (reference sequence). The CDR3 loop reads CASSLVGSGELFF. The CDR3 DNA is TGTGCCAGCAGCTTAGTAGGGTCCGGGGAGCTGTTTTTT.

This clonotype was counted many times. The J gene is TRBJ2-3, the V gene TRBV5-6; unclear D gene. The CDR3 extends over 15 amino acids. Trimming took 1 base from V and 2 from J, leaving 11 bases between them. The germline V gene has CDR1 SGHDT and CDR2 YYEEEE. Written as DNA, the CDR3 is TGTGCCAGCAGCTTGAGAAGTTCAGTCACAGATACGCAGTATTTT. It specifies CASSLRSSVTDTQYF. Combining the CDR3 with reference TRBV5-6 and TRBJ2-3 gives the whole variable domain DAGVTQSPTHLIKTRGQQVTLRCSPKSGHDTVSWYQQALGQGPQFIFQYYEEEERQRGNFPDRFSGHQFPNYSSELNVNALLLGDSALYLCASSLRSSVTDTQYFGPGTRLTVL.